This T cell receptor beta chain derives from a study of blood T cell repertoires in COVID-19. Across the whole study: Both acute and convalescent COVID-19 samples were obtained from the United States, Italy and Spain.

Using immunoSEQ multiplex PCR, the repertoire was profiled, and TCRdb retains in-frame clones only, with some absent. Of a few hundred thousand clones in the sample, 75% to 95% were seen once. Losses at the gene ends were 2 bases for V and 0 bases for J; bases not matched to a gene: 1. From germline, CDR1 is MNHEY and CDR2 SMNVEV (reference sequence). The CDR3 totals 14 residues. The sample was peripheral blood. This chain joins TRBV27 and TRBJ2-7, with 7 bases fitting TRBD1. This TCR derives from a person aged 18-35 years with COVID-19, enrolled during active disease. As DNA, the CDR3 is TGTGCCAGCAGTTTAAGGGGGCGCTCCTACGAGCAGTACTTC. Translation gives CASSLRGRSYEQYF.